Following are 4 T cell receptor beta chains from one sample sequenced in a study of shared clonotypes between healthy human individuals. The repertoire was sequenced with immunoSEQ multiplex PCR; TCRdb's copy has only in-frame clones and lacks some. The data hold about 1 million clones, with 65% to 80% observed a single time. The sample was memory CD4+ T cells sorted from blood. The subset was: CD45RA-negative fraction. The receptors were sampled from a man younger than 35 in good health.

This chain uses TRBV11-2 with TRBJ2-7; 9 bases are a match to TRBD1. This CDR3 comprises 14 residues. J gave up 2 bases and V 5 bases, and 4 bases lay outside the gene matches. CDR1 and CDR2 from the germline V gene are SGHAT and FQNNGV. CDR3 sequence: CASSHNRGPYEQYF. As DNA, the CDR3 is TGTGCCAGCAGCCACAACAGGGGGCCCTACGAGCAGTACTTC.

With regard to this clone: Other DNA sequences of this sample code for an identical CDR3. The rearrangement links TRBV10-3 to TRBJ1-1; D unresolved. V dropped 4 bases and J dropped 7 bases, with 7 bases sitting between them. CDR3 length equals 11 residues. Per the germline V gene, CDR1 is ENHRY and CDR2 is SYGVKD. Written as DNA, the CDR3 is TGTGCCATCAGTGGGGGTATTGAAGCTTTCTTT. It is translated as CAISGGIEAFF.

The rearrangement joins TRBV9 to TRBJ2-7; 13 nucleotides line up with TRBD2. The junction had 5 bases not matched to a gene; V was cut back by 4 bases and J by 4 bases. Looked up from germline, CDR1 is SGDLS and CDR2 is YYNGEE. The CDR3 contains 15 residues. CDR3 sequence (DNA): TGTGCCAGCAGCAGGGGACTAGCGGGAACATACGAGCAGTACTTC. Translation gives CASSRGLAGTYEQYF.

This chain uses TRBV4-1 with TRBJ1-2; a weak D match, TRBD1 (6 bases). The CDR3 sequence is 16 residues long. Per the germline V gene, CDR1 is MGHRA and CDR2 is YSYEKL. The V gene lost 7 bases and the J gene lost 7 bases, with 25 bases spanning the gap. Here the CDR3 reads CASTPGRTGNVGGYTF. CDR3 nucleotides: TGCGCCAGCACCCCCGGGCGAACAGGGAACGTTGGTGGCTACACCTTC.